This is a list of T cell receptor beta chains from one sample in a study of shared clonotypes between healthy human individuals. Repertoires were generated with immunoSEQ multiplex PCR, while TCRdb's copy carries only in-frame clones and drops some. The sample carries about 590,000 clones, nearly 97% recorded once. Sequencing input: naive CD8+ T cells sorted from blood. Receptors originate from a woman aged 25 to 39 in good health. Both conserved end residues are part of each CDR3. The order of the fields is J gene, V gene, CDR3 protein.

j_call: TRBJ1-1; v_call: TRBV27; cdr3_aa: CASGRGQGAGNTEAFF
j_call: TRBJ2-1; v_call: TRBV18; cdr3_aa: CASSQRAPGPAGNEQFF
j_call: TRBJ2-7; v_call: TRBV15; cdr3_aa: CATSRGPTGGPYEQYF
j_call: TRBJ2-1; v_call: TRBV2; cdr3_aa: CASSDGGINEQFF
j_call: TRBJ2-1; v_call: TRBV5-1; cdr3_aa: CASIWMGNSDSSYNEQFF
j_call: TRBJ2-1; v_call: TRBV6-4; cdr3_aa: CASRGKDGLSSYNEQFF
j_call: TRBJ2-2; v_call: TRBV6-1; cdr3_aa: CASSVGTGETGELFF
j_call: TRBJ2-7; v_call: TRBV5-4; cdr3_aa: CASREGQSKHEQYF
j_call: TRBJ1-5; v_call: TRBV2; cdr3_aa: CASSDTGTAFSNQPQHF
j_call: TRBJ2-7; v_call: TRBV28; cdr3_aa: CASRYGSFGDEQYF
j_call: TRBJ2-3; v_call: TRBV10-1; cdr3_aa: CASSDFYPDRGTDTQYF
j_call: TRBJ2-1; v_call: TRBV14; cdr3_aa: CASSQGHSGYNEQFF
j_call: TRBJ2-1; v_call: TRBV27; cdr3_aa: CASSPLAGGPHNEQFF
j_call: .; v_call: TRBV29-1; cdr3_aa: CSVGLAGALGEQYF
j_call: TRBJ2-1; v_call: TRBV5-1; cdr3_aa: CASSFEPYNEQFF
j_call: TRBJ2-7; v_call: TRBV7-8; cdr3_aa: CASSVIGPTSGETQYF
j_call: TRBJ2-2; v_call: TRBV9; cdr3_aa: CASSETSGNTGELFF
j_call: TRBJ2-7; v_call: TRBV6-5; cdr3_aa: CASSYSTGHIAYEQYF
j_call: TRBJ2-5; v_call: TRBV28; cdr3_aa: CASSLSGPRKGRETQYF
j_call: TRBJ2-7; v_call: TRBV28; cdr3_aa: CASSDNEQYF
j_call: TRBJ2-7; v_call: TRBV13; cdr3_aa: CASSPGTSGILQYF
j_call: .; v_call: TRBV27; cdr3_aa: CASSSSGSHEQYF
j_call: TRBJ2-7; v_call: TRBV10-3; cdr3_aa: CAISESGDYEQYF
j_call: TRBJ2-5; v_call: TRBV2; cdr3_aa: CASRHSGTQETQYF
j_call: TRBJ1-1; v_call: TRBV28; cdr3_aa: CASSLGAREDEAFF
j_call: TRBJ2-4; v_call: TRBV29-1; cdr3_aa: CSVEGQSNIQYF
j_call: TRBJ1-3; v_call: TRBV9; cdr3_aa: CASSPPPGRNGQPGNTIYF
j_call: TRBJ1-3; v_call: TRBV4-1; cdr3_aa: CASSPQGGGNTIYF
j_call: TRBJ2-7; v_call: TRBV7-2; cdr3_aa: CASSASRPFRESYEQYF
j_call: TRBJ2-3; v_call: TRBV5-8; cdr3_aa: CATSPGGHTDTQYF
j_call: TRBJ2-2; v_call: TRBV10-2; cdr3_aa: CASRNDYGHTGELFF
j_call: TRBJ1-5; v_call: TRBV27; cdr3_aa: CASSSGGNQPQHF
j_call: TRBJ2-2; v_call: TRBV6-5; cdr3_aa: CASGDSYGSGELFF